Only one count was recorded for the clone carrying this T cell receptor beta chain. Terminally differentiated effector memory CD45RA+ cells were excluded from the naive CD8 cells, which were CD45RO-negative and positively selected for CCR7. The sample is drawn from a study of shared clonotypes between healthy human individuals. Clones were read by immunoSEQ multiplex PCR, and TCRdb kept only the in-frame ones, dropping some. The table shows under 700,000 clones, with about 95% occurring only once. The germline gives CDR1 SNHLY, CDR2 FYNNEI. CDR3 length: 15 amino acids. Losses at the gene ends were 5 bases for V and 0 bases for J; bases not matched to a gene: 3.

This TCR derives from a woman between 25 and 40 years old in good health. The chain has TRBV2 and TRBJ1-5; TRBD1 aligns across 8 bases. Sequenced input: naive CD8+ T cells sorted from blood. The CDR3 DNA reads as TGTGCCAGCAGTCCGACAGGGGATAGCAATCAGCCCCAGCATTTT. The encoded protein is CASSPTGDSNQPQHF. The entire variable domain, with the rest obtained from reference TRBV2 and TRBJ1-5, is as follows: EPEVTQTPSHQVTQMGQEVILRCVPISNHLYFYWYRQILGQKVEFLVSFYNNEISEKSEIFDDQFSVERPDGSNFTLKIRSTKLEDSAMYFCASSPTGDSNQPQHFGDGTRLSIL.